This passage covers 17 T cell receptor beta chains from one sample sequenced in a study of blood T cell repertoires in COVID-19. Sequencing used immunoSEQ multiplex PCR; TCRdb keeps in-frame clones, though not all of them. The sample consists of over 150,000 clones, roughly 71% of them appearing once. Sequencing was done on a sample of peripheral blood. These TCRs come from a woman older than 75 with acute or convalescent COVID-19.

The V and J genes are TRBV6-5 and TRBJ1-2; D might be TRBD1 (6 bases). The V gene lost 2 bases and the J gene lost 5 bases, with 18 bases spanning the gap. Per the germline V gene, CDR1 is MNHEY and CDR2 is SVGAGI. CDR3 size: 16 residues. CDR3 in amino acids: CASSYTRGGQSYGYTF. The CDR3 DNA reads as TGTGCCAGCAGTTACACCAGGGGCGGCCAGTCTTATGGCTACACCTTC.

This chain connects TRBV11-2 to TRBJ1-1; D is undetermined. Germline values: CDR1 SGHAT, CDR2 FQNNGV. The CDR3 consists of 14 residues. V dropped 7 bases and J dropped 0 bases, with 12 bases sitting between them. CDR3 sequence reads: CASIRSELNTEAFF. The CDR3 DNA sequence: TGTGCCAGCATCCGCAGCGAACTGAACACTGAAGCTTTCTTT. Full variable domain (missing parts from reference TRBV11-2 and TRBJ1-1): EAGVAQSPRYKIIEKRQSVAFWCNPISGHATLYWYQQILGQGPKLLIQFQNNGVVDDSQLPKDRFSAERLKGVDSTLKIQPAKLEDSAVYLCASIRSELNTEAFFGQGTRLTVV.

CDR3 nucleotides: TGTGCCAGCTCACCAAAGGAAGGCTCCGGGAAGGCGTACAATGAGCAGTTCTTC. Encoded protein: CASSPKEGSGKAYNEQFF. This chain links TRBV18 with TRBJ2-1; D perhaps matches TRBD2 (5 bases). The germline gives CDR1 KGHSH, CDR2 LQKENI. The CDR3 is 18 residues long. V lost 2 bases to trimming and J lost 4 bases, with 21 bases between them. Drawing the rest from reference TRBV18 and TRBJ2-1, the complete variable domain is NAGVMQNPRHLVRRRGQEARLRCSPMKGHSHVYWYRQLPEEGLKFMVYLQKENIIDESGMPKERFSAEFPKEGPSILRIQQVVRGDSAAYFCASSPKEGSGKAYNEQFFGPGTRLTVL.

CDR3 loop: CASSLTGAMNSPLHF. CDR3 DNA sequence: TGTGCCAGCAGCCTGACAGGGGCGATGAATTCACCCCTCCACTTT. V gene TRBV7-3 combines with J gene TRBJ1-6; 8 bases are shared with TRBD1. The CDR3 covers 15 residues. CDR1 and CDR2 from the germline V gene are SGHTA and FQGTGA. After removal of 5 bases from V and 7 bases from J, the junction contained 7 bases not matched to a gene.

This clone showed up just once. In DNA form, the CDR3 reads TGTGCCAGCGCCCTCCAATCCGACACGTATTCACCCCTCCACTTT. Its protein is CASALQSDTYSPLHF. The genes are TRBV6-5 and TRBJ1-6; D gene ambiguous. Trimming left V 8 bases short and J 8 bases short, with 19 bases between. CDR3 length: 15 amino acids. Germline values: CDR1 MNHEY, CDR2 SVGAGI.

The chain links TRBV12-3 or TRBV12-4 to TRBJ2-5, with D possibly being TRBD2 (5 bases). Trimming removed 6 bases from V and 4 bases from J, with 12 bases in between. The CDR3 contains 13 residues. The CDR3 coding sequence is TGTGCCAGCAGATCACAGAGCGGAGAGACCCAGTACTTC. Its translation is CASRSQSGETQYF.

The J gene is TRBJ1-3, the V gene TRBV18, with TRBD1 matching over 8 bases. Trimming at V came to 6 bases and at J to 2 bases, leaving 9 bases not matched to a gene. The CDR3 consists of 16 residues. Germline CDR1 is KGHSH and CDR2 is LQKENI. As DNA, the CDR3 is TGTGCCAGCTCGGATGGACAGGGAGGAACTGGAAACACCATATATTTT. The encoded protein is CASSDGQGGTGNTIYF.

The chain has TRBV27 and TRBJ2-4; a weak D match, TRBD2 (6 bases). With 5 bases removed from V and 6 bases from J, the gap between germline ends came to 14 bases. The CDR3 runs 14 residues. The germline V gene encodes CDR1 MNHEY and CDR2 SMNVEV (reference sequence). CDR3 sequence: CASSPPRDLNIQYF. Written as DNA, the CDR3 is TGTGCCAGCAGTCCACCGCGGGATTTAAACATTCAGTACTTC.

The chain has TRBV7-6 and TRBJ2-1, with unresolved D. The V end lost 3 bases, the J end lost 7 bases, and 13 bases lay between the germline ends. Germline V gives CDR1 SGHVS, CDR2 FNYEAQ. This CDR3 is built from 14 residues. CDR3 sequence (DNA): TGTGCCAGCAGCTTCAACCCGGGTTCTAATGAGCAGTTCTTC. It codes for CASSFNPGSNEQFF.

In this sample, this clone turned up a few times. The V and J genes are TRBV10-3 and TRBJ2-7; 8 bases agree with TRBD2. The CDR3 length is 14 residues. V shed 7 bases, J shed 2 bases, and the junction held 7 bases outside the gene matches. Germline V gene data show CDR1 as ENHRY and CDR2 as SYGVKD. This chain's CDR3 is CAIKNSGATYEQYF. In nucleotides, the CDR3 is TGTGCCATCAAAAATAGCGGGGCCACCTACGAGCAGTACTTC.

The V and J genes are TRBV4-3 and TRBJ1-4; 9 nucleotides match TRBD1. The CDR3 runs 17 residues. J gave up 8 bases and V 1 base, and 11 bases lay outside the gene matches. The germline CDR1 and CDR2 sequences are LGHNA and YSLEER. The CDR3: CASSQVYSGQGYEKLFF. The CDR3 DNA follows: TGCGCCAGCAGCCAAGTGTATTCGGGACAGGGATACGAAAAACTGTTTTTT.

This clone was seen a handful of times. CDR3 in amino acids: CAWSRGGDSPLHF. In DNA form, the CDR3 reads TGTGCCTGGAGTCGAGGGGGCGACTCACCCCTCCACTTT. The rearrangement uses TRBV30 and TRBJ1-6; 7 bases are a match to TRBD1. Germline CDR1 GTSNPN, CDR2 SVGIG (reference sequence). The CDR3 extends over 13 amino acids. The V segment lost 2 bases and the J segment 10 bases; nucleotides outside the gene matches: 5.

This clone was seen more than once but under ten times. The rearrangement joins TRBV20-1 to TRBJ2-3; a weak D match, TRBD2 (7 bases). Per germline, CDR1 DFQATT and CDR2 SNEGSKA (reference sequence). CDR3 length: 10 amino acids. CDR3 nucleotides: TGCAGCGGGGGGCGGGATACGCAGTATTTT. Its protein product is CSGGRDTQYF.

V gene TRBV20-1 combines with J gene TRBJ2-1, with TRBD2 matching 9 bases. From germline, CDR1 is DFQATT and CDR2 SNEGSKA (reference sequence). Trimming took 3 bases from V and 4 from J; bases not matched to a gene: 13. The CDR3 contains 17 residues. CDR3 DNA sequence: TGCAGTGCTAGTCCGCGGGAAAGCGGGAGGCCTTACAATGAGCAGTTCTTC. This gives the protein CSASPRESGRPYNEQFF.

The V gene is TRBV6-2 or TRBV6-3, the J gene TRBJ2-7; 7 bases line up with TRBD1. This CDR3 has 14 residues. Per the germline V gene, CDR1 is MNHEY and CDR2 is SVGEGT. Unmatched junction bases numbered 3, after V lost 2 bases and J lost 2 bases. The CDR3 spells CASSYPGTAYEQYF. The CDR3, as DNA: TGTGCCAGCAGTTACCCTGGGACAGCCTACGAGCAGTACTTC.

The CDR3 sequence is CASSLSQGSHSPLHF. In DNA form, the CDR3 reads TGTGCCAGCAGCTTGTCCCAGGGTAGCCATTCACCCCTCCACTTT. The chain uses TRBV5-4 and TRBJ1-6; D might be TRBD1 (5 bases). Germline CDR1 and CDR2: SGHNT and YYREEE (reference sequence). The CDR3 spans 15 residues. The ends were cut back, 1 base at V and 8 bases at J, with 13 bases in the middle.

Regarding this clone: Sequence at one end of the junction differs from germline and may be a read error. The genes are TRBV6-1 and TRBJ2-4, with 8 bases aligning to TRBD1. CDR3 length: 12 residues. Germline CDR1 is MNHNS and CDR2 is SASEGT. The CDR3 protein is CTSSSTGGTKYF. In DNA, the CDR3 is TGTACCAGCAGTTCCACAGGGGGTACGAAGTACTTC.